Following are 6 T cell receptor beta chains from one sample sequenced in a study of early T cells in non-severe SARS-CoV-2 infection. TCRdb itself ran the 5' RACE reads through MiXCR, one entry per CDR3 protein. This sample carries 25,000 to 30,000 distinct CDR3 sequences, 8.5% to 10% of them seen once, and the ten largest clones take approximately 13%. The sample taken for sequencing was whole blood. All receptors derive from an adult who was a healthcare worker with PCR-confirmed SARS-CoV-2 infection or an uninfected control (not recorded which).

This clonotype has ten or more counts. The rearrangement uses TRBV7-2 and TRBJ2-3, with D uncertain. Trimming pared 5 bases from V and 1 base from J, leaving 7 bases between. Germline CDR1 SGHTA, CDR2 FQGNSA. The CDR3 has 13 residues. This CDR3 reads CASSLQGTDTQYF. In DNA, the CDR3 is TGTGCCAGCAGCCTCCAGGGCACAGATACGCAGTATTTT.

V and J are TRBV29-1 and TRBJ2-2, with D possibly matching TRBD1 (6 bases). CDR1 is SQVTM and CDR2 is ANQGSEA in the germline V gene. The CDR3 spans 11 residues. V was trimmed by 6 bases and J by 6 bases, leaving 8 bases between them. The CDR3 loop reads CSVNRAGELFF. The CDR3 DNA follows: TGCAGCGTAAACAGGGCCGGGGAGCTGTTTTTT.

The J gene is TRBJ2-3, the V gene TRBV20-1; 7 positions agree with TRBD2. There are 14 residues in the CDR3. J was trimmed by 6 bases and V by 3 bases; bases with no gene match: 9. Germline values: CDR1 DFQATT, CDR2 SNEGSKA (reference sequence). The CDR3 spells CSARRGSGADTQYF. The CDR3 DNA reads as TGCAGTGCTAGGCGGGGGAGCGGTGCGGATACGCAGTATTTT.

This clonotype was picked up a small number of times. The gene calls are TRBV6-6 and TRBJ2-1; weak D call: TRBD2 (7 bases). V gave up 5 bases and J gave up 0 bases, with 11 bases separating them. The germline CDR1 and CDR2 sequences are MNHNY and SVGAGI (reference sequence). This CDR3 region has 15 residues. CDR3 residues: CASSRGASSYNEQFF. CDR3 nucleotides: TGTGCCAGCAGTCGGGGGGCTAGCTCCTACAATGAGCAGTTCTTC.

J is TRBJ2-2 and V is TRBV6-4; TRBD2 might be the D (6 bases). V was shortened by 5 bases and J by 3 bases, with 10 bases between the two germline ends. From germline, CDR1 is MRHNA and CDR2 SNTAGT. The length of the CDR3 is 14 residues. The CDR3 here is CASSRDSDTGELFF. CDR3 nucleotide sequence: TGTGCCAGCAGTCGGGACTCTGACACCGGGGAGCTGTTTTTT.

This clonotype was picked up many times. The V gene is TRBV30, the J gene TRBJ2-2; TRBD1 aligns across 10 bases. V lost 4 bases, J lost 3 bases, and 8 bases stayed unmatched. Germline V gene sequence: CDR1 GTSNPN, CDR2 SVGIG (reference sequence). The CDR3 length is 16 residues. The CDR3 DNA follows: TGTGCCTGGATCGTCCGGGACAGGGGCTACACCGGGGAGCTGTTTTTT. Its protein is CAWIVRDRGYTGELFF.